The text below deals with one T cell receptor (beta chain). No antigen is known for it. No per-base quality is available; no much larger clone lies one base away. Collaborating institutions collected whole blood in K2EDTA tubes following their own protocols. For TCRbeta analysis, collaborators shipped samples in one of three forms: frozen whole blood, isolated PBMCs, or DNA extracted from either of those sample types. The immunoSEQ Assay, a bias-controlled multiplex PCR, was used to amplify TCRbeta CDR3 regions from genomic DNA. Processing in the source paper ran as follows. Nucleated cell counts per sample were estimated from amplification of reference gene primers within the assay. Sequence reads were collapsed and filtered to measure the absolute abundance of every unique TCRbeta CDR3 rearrangement. For each sample, productive Simpson clonality was calculated as the square root of Simpson's diversity index over productive rearrangements. TCRdb mirrors the immuneACCESS table, restricted to in-frame sequences. Some clones are absent from its copies; in checked studies, under half trace to an unresolved V gene, and the reason for the others is unknown. Clonal size and the V and J genes are those of that table, whereas D and trimming came from the DNA. For this sample the table gives tens of thousands of clones, of which around 87% were detected only once. Clones ranked in the top ten supply about 5.7% of the sample.

This entry comes from a study of blood T cell repertoires in COVID-19 (dated by TCRdb to 2018 to 2021). A note on the overall study: Collaborator samples came from the United States, Italy and Spain and covered acute and convalescent phases of COVID-19. The material from the prospective study consisted of cDNA or gDNA derived from T cells, B-cell-depleted T cells, or PBMCs. The dataset comprised deeply sampled blood TCRbeta repertoires from subjects exposed to, actively infected with, or recovered from COVID-19. A freely available public database, intended as a resource for researchers studying the immune response to SARS-CoV-2, is where the repertoires were released. The samples were drawn from the first 160 participants of the ongoing ImmuneRACE study and from 950 to 1,500 subjects provided by 6 global collaborators. Nearly every sample came with metadata listing a de-identified subject ID, COVID-19 status, age in years and sex. Where HLA class I and class II types were available, the types were taken from metadata supplied by the sample provider, not from assay-based typing.

The CDR3 runs 16 residues from the cysteine to the phenylalanine. Kept here is only the CDR3 DNA, which spans 48 bases and is read in frame from base 1. Sequences SGHRS (CDR1) and YFSETQ (CDR2) are obtained from the germline V gene. At the junction V is shortened by 0 bases and J by 3 bases, with 16 bases in between. The paper as a whole reports these results and caveats: The quantity of clinical and demographic metadata differed by source and by participant and was supplied without curation.

Sequenced input: peripheral blood. The sequence derives from a man between 50 and 59 years old with active COVID-19. This sequence uses TRBV5-1 and TRBJ2-7; TRBD1 could be the D gene, as 6 bases match. CDR3 loop: CASSLATGRDVYEQYF. The nucleotide sequence reads as follows: TGCGCCAGCAGCTTGGCGACAGGACGGGATGTCTACGAGCAGTACTTC.